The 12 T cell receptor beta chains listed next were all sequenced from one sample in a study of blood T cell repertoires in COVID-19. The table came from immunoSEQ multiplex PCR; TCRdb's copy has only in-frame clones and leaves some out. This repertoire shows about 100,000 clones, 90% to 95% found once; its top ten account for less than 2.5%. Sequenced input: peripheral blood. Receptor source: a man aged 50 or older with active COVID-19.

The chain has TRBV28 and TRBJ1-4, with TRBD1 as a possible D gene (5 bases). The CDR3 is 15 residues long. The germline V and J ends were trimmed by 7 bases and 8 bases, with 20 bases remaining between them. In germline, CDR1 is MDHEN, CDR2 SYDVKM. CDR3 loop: CASKGFGREEEKLFF. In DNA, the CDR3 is TGTGCCAGCAAGGGGTTTGGGAGGGAAGAGGAAAAACTGTTTTTT.

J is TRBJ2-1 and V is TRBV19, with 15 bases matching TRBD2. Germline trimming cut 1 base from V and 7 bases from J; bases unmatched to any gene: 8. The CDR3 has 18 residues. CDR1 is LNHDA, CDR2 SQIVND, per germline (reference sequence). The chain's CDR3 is CASSIGTSGRVARNEQFF. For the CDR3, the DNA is TGTGCCAGTAGTATAGGGACTAGCGGGAGGGTGGCGAGGAATGAGCAGTTCTTC.

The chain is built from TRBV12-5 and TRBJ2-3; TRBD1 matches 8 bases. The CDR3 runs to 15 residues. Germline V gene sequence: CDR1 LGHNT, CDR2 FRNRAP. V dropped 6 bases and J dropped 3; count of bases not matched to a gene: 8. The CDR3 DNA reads TGTGCTAGTGGGGACTGGGACAGGCTGACAGATACGCAGTATTTT. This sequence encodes CASGDWDRLTDTQYF.

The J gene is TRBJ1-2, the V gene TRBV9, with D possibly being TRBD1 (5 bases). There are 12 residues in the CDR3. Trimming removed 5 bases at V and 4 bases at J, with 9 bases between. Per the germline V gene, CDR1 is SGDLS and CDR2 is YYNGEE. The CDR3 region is CASSRQTYGYTF. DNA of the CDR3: TGTGCCAGCAGTAGACAGACCTATGGCTACACCTTC.

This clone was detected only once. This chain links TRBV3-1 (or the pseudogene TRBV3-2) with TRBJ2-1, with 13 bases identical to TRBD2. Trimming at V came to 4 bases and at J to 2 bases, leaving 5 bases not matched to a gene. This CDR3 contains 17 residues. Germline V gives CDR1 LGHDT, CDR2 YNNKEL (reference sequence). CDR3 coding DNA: TGTGCCAGCAGCCTTGGACTAGCGGGGGCCCCCTACAATGAGCAGTTCTTC. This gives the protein CASSLGLAGAPYNEQFF.

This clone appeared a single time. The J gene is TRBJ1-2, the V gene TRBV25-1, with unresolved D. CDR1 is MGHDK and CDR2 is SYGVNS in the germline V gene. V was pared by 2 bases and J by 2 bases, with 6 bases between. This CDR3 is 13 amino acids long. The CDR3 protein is CASSEGTNYGYTF. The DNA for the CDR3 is TGTGCCAGCAGTGAAGGCACAAACTATGGCTACACCTTC.

CDR3: CASSERWRQVYGYTF. The CDR3 coding sequence is TGTGCCAGCAGTGAAAGGTGGAGGCAGGTGTATGGCTACACCTTC. This chain uses TRBV6-1 with TRBJ1-2; D is unresolved. The germline V gene has CDR1 MNHNS and CDR2 SASEGT. V lost 2 bases, J lost 5 bases, and 15 bases lay in between. The CDR3 spans 15 residues.

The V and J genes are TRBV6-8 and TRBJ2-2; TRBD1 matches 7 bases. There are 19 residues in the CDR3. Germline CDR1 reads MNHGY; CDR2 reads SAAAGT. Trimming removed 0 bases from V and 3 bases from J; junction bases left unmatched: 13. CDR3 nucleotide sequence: TGTGCCAGCAGTTACTCTCCAGGGGGTCCTCCGGACCACACCGGGGAGCTGTTTTTT. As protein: CASSYSPGGPPDHTGELFF.

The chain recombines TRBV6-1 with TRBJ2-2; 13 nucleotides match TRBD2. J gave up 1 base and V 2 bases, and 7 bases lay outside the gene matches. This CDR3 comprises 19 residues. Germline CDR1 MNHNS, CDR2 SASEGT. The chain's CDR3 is CASSEKETSGGRNTGELFF. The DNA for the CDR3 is TGTGCCAGCAGTGAAAAGGAGACTAGCGGGGGGCGGAACACCGGGGAGCTGTTTTTT.

CDR3 nucleotide sequence: TGTGCCAGCAGTGACTTTGGCACGAGGACAGGAGCAGTCAGTGGCTACACCTTC. Encoded protein: CASSDFGTRTGAVSGYTF. This sequence joins TRBV6-1 and TRBJ1-2; TRBD1 matches 7 bases. CDR3 length: 18 amino acids. The germline V gene encodes CDR1 MNHNS and CDR2 SASEGT. The ends lost 3 bases at V and 7 bases at J; junction bases unmatched: 20.

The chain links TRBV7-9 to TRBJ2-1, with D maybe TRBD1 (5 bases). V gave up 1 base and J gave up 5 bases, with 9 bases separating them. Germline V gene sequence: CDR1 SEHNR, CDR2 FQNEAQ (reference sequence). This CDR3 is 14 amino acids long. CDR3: CASSLGGANNEQFF. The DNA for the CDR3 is TGTGCCAGCAGCTTAGGGGGCGCGAACAATGAGCAGTTCTTC.

For the CDR3, the DNA is TGTGCCAGCAGTGATTTTGCTAGTATGAACACTGAAGCTTTCTTT. It is translated as CASSDFASMNTEAFF. The chain is built from TRBV25-1 and TRBJ1-1; D remains unclear. V gave up 3 bases and J gave up 0 bases, with 11 bases separating them. The CDR3 is made up of 15 amino acids. Germline assignment: CDR1 MGHDK and CDR2 SYGVNS. Combining the CDR3 with reference TRBV25-1 and TRBJ1-1 gives the whole variable domain EADIYQTPRYLVIGTGKKITLECSQTMGHDKMYWYQQDPGMELHLIHYSYGVNSTEKGDLSSESTVSRIRTEHFPLTLESARPSHTSQYLCASSDFASMNTEAFFGQGTRLTVV.